This T cell receptor (beta chain) was found in a study of T-cell reconstitution after alpha-beta-depleted transplantation in children. Study findings and constraints: From newly produced T cells came most of the T-cell counts and diversity one year after transplant. TCRbeta diversity was high at day 60 in some patients (a result of surviving recipient T cells and thymic progenitors).

With V trimmed by 6 bases and J by 3 bases, 11 bases remained unmatched. CDR3 size: 15 residues. This clonotype has more than one count but fewer than ten. Its antigen is undetermined. Unique molecular identifiers were incorporated during preparation of the TCRbeta library. One entry per CDR3 protein, called by TCRdb with MiXCR from the PCR reads. The sample shows fewer than 450,000 distinct CDR3 sequences, around 15% of them seen only once. This sequence joins TRBV12-3 or TRBV12-4 and TRBJ2-7; 7 bases align to TRBD1. This clonotype was sampled from a male patient aged 2-9 years who had a stem cell transplant for acute lymphoblastic leukemia, so the T cells may come from the graft donor. Sequencing used PBMCs, mostly from graft donor cells, obtained 360 days after TCRalphabeta/CD19-depleted stem cell transplant. CDR3 region: CASRGTTGDRYEQYF. CDR3 nucleotides: TGTGCCAGCAGAGGCACTACAGGGGACCGCTACGAGCAGTACTTC.